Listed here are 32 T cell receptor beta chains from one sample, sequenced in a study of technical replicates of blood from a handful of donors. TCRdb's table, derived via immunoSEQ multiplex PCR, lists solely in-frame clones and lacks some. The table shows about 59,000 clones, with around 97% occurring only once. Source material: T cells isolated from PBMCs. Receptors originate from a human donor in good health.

CDR3 coding DNA: TGTGCCAGCCGTCCGAGCTCTGGAAACACCATATATTTT. Translated: CASRPSSGNTIYF. The J gene is TRBJ1-3, the V gene TRBV19; no definite D call. V was trimmed by 9 bases and J by 0 bases, leaving 9 bases between them. CDR3 size: 13 residues. The germline gives CDR1 LNHDA, CDR2 SQIVND (reference sequence).

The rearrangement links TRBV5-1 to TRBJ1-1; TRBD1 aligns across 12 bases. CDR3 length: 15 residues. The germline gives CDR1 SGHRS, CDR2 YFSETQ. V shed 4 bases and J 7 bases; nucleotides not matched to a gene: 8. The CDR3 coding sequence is TGCGCCAGCAGCATCGAGGGGACAGGGGGCCTTGAAGCTTTCTTT. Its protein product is CASSIEGTGGLEAFF.

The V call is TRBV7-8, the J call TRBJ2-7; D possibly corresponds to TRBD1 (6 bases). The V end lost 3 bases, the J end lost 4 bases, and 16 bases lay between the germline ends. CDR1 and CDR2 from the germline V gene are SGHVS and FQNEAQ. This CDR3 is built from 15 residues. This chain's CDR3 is CASSFEQGVRYEQYF. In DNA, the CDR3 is TGTGCCAGCAGCTTTGAACAGGGTGTGCGGTACGAGCAGTACTTC.

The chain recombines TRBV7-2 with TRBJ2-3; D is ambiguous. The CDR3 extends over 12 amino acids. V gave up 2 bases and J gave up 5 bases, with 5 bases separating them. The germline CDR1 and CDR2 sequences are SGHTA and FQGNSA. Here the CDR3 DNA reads TGTGCCAGCAGCTTATTCGGAGATACGCAGTATTTT. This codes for CASSLFGDTQYF.

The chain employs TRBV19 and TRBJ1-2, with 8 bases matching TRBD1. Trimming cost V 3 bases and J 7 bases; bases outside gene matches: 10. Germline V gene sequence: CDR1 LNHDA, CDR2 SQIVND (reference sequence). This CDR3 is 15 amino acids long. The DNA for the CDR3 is TGTGCCAGTAGTATCACAGGGGGTACCTCTGGTGGCTACACCTTC. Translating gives CASSITGGTSGGYTF.

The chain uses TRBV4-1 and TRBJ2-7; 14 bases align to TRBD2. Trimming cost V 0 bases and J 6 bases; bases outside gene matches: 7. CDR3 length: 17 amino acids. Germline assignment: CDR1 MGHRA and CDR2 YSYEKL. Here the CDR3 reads CASSQDPGLAGVLEQYF. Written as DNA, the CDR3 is TGCGCCAGCAGCCAAGATCCGGGACTAGCGGGAGTGCTCGAGCAGTACTTC.

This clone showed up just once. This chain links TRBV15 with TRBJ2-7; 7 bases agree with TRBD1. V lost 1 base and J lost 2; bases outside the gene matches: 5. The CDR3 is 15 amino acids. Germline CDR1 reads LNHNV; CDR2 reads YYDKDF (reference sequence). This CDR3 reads CATSRGTGDPYEQYF. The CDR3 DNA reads TGTGCCACCAGCAGAGGGACAGGCGACCCCTACGAGCAGTACTTC.

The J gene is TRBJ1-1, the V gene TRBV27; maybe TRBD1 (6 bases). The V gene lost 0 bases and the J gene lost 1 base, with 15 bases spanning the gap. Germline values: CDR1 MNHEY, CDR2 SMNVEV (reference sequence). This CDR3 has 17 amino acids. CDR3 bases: TGTGCCAGCAGTTTATCTTTCCGGGGCAGGGGGAACACTGAAGCTTTCTTT. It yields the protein CASSLSFRGRGNTEAFF.

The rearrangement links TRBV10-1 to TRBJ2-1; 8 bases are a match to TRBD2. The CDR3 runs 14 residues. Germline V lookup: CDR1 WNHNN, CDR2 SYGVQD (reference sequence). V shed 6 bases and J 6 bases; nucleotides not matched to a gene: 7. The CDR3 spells CASSAGTRVNEQFF. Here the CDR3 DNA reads TGCGCCAGCAGCGCCGGGACTAGGGTCAATGAGCAGTTCTTC.

The CDR3 spells CSVVRSYEQYF. The CDR3 DNA follows: TGCAGCGTTGTTAGATCCTACGAGCAGTACTTC. The chain has TRBV29-1 and TRBJ2-7, with no clear D. Looked up from germline, CDR1 is SQVTM and CDR2 is ANQGSEA. The V gene lost 4 bases and the J gene lost 1 base, with 5 bases spanning the gap. CDR3 size: 11 residues.

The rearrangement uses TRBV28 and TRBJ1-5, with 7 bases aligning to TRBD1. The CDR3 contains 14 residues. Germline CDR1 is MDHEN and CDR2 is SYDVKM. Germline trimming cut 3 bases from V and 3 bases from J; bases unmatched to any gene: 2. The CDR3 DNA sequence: TGTGCCAGCAGTTTTGGACAGGTCAATCAGCCCCAGCATTTT. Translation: CASSFGQVNQPQHF.

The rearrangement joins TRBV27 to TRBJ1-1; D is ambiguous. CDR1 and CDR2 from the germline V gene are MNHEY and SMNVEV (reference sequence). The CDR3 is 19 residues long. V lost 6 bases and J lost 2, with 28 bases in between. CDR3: CASRRTPKLGRGSNTEAFF. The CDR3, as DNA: TGTGCCAGCAGACGCACGCCGAAACTAGGCCGGGGATCTAACACTGAAGCTTTCTTT.

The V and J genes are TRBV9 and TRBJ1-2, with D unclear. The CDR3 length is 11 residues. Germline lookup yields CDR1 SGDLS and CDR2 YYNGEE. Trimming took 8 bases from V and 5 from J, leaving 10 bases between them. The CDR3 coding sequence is TGTGCCAGTTCTCGAGGGTATGGCTACACCTTC. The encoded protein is CASSRGYGYTF.

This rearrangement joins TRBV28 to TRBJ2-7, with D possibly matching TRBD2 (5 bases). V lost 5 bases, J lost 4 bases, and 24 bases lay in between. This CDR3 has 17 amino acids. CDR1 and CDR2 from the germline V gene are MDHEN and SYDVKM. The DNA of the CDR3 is TGTGCCAGCAGTCCCCGCGTCCCCTACACCCCGGGATACGAGCAGTACTTC. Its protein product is CASSPRVPYTPGYEQYF.

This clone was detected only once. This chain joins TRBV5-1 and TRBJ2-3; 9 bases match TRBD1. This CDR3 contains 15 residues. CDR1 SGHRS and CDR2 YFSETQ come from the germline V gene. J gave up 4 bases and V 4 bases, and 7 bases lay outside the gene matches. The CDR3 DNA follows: TGCGCCAGCAGCCCTACAGGGGGCTGGGCAGATACGCAGTATTTT. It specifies CASSPTGGWADTQYF.

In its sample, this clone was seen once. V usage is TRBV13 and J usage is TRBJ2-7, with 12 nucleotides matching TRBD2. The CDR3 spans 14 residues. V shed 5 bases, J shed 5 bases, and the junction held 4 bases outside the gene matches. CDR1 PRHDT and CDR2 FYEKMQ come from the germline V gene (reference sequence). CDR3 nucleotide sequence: TGTGCCAGCAGCCCGGGACTAGCGGGCAACGAGCAGTACTTC. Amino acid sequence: CASSPGLAGNEQYF.

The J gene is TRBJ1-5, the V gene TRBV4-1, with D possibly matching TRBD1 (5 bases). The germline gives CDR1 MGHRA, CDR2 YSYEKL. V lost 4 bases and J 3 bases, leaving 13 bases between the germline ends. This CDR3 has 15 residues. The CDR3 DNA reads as TGCGCCAGCAGCCGAGAAGACAGCTACAATCAGCCCCAGCATTTT. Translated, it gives CASSREDSYNQPQHF.

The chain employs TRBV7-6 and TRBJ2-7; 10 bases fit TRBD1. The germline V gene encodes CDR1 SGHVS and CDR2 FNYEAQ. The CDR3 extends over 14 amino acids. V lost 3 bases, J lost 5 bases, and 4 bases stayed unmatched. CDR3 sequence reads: CASSFGTGDHEQYF. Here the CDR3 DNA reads TGTGCCAGCAGCTTCGGGACAGGGGACCACGAGCAGTACTTC.

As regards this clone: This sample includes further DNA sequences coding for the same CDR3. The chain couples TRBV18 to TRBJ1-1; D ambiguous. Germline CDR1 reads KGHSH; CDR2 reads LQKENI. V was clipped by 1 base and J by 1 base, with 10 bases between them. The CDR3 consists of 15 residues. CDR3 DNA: TGTGCCAGCTCACCACAGGGAGTGGGGAACACTGAAGCTTTCTTT. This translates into CASSPQGVGNTEAFF.

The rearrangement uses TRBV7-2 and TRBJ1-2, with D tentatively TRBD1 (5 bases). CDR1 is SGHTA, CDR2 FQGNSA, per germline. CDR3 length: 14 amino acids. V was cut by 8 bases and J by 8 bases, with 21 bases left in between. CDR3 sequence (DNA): TGTGCCAGCCCCTCTCTGGATAGGGGCAGGGGCTACACCTTC. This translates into CASPSLDRGRGYTF.

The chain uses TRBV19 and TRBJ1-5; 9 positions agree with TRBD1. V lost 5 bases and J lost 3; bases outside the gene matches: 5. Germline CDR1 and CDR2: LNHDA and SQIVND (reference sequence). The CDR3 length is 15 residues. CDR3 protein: CASSSGTGNNQPQHF. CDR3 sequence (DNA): TGTGCCAGTAGTTCAGGGACAGGGAACAATCAGCCCCAGCATTTT.

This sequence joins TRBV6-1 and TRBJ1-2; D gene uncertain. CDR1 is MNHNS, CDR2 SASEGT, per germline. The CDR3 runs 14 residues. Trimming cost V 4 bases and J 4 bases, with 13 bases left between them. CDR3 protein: CASSGEAIFYGYTF. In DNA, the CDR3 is TGTGCCAGCAGTGGTGAGGCTATCTTCTATGGCTACACCTTC.

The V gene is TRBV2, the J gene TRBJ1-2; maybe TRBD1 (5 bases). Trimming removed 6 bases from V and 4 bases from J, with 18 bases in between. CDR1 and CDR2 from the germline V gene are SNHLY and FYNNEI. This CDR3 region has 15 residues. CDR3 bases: TGTGCCAGCAGGGGGCGGGACTGGACGACCTATGGCTACACCTTC. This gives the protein CASRGRDWTTYGYTF.

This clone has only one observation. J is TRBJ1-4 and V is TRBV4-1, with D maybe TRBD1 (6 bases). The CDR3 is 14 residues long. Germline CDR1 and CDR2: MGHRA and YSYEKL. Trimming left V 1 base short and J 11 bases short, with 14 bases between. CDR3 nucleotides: TGCGCCAGCAGCCAAGCACAGGGAAGGAGGAAACTGTTTTTT. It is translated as CASSQAQGRRKLFF.

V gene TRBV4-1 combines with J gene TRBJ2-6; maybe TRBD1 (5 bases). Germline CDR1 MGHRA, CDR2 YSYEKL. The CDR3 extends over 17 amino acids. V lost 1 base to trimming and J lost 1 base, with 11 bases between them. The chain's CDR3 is CASSQVVPGSGANVLTF. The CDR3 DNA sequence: TGCGCCAGCAGCCAAGTAGTCCCAGGGTCTGGGGCCAACGTCCTGACTTTC.

Here the CDR3 reads CAIGQGASGANVLTF. CDR3 in DNA: TGTGCCATCGGACAGGGTGCCTCTGGGGCCAACGTCCTGACTTTC. The J gene is TRBJ2-6, the V gene TRBV10-3; 8 nucleotides agree with TRBD1. The germline V gene encodes CDR1 ENHRY and CDR2 SYGVKD. This CDR3 has 15 amino acids. V shed 8 bases, J shed 0 bases, and the junction held 3 bases outside the gene matches.

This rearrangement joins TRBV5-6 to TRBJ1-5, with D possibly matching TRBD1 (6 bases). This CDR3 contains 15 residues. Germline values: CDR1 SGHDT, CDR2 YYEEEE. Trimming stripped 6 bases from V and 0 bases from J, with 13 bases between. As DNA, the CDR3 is TGTGCCAGCAAGCGGGGGCAGGGTAGCAATCAGCCCCAGCATTTT. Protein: CASKRGQGSNQPQHF.

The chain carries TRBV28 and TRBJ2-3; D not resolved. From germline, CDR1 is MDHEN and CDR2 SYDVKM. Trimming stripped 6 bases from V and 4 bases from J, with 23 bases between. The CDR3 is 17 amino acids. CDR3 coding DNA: TGTGCCAGCAGACCTGCAATTGGGCAAGGCGAAGCAGATACGCAGTATTTT. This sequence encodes CASRPAIGQGEADTQYF.

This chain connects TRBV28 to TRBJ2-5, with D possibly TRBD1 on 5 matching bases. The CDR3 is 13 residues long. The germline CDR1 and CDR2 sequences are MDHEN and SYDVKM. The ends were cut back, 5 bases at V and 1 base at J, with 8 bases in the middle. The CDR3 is CASSQGVQETQYF. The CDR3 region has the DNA TGTGCCAGCAGTCAAGGGGTCCAAGAGACCCAGTACTTC.

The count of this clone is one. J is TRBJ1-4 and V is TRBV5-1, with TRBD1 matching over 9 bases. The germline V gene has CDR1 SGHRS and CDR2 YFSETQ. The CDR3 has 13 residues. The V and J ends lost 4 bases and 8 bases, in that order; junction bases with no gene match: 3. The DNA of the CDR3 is TGCGCCAGCAGCGGGGGACAGGGAGAAAAACTGTTTTTT. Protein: CASSGGQGEKLFF.

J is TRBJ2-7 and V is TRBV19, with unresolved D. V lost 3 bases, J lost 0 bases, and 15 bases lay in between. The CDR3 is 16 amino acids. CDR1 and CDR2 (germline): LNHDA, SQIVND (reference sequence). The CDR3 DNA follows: TGTGCCAGTAGTATTCGTCAGACTTTCAGCTCCTACGAGCAGTACTTC. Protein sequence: CASSIRQTFSSYEQYF.

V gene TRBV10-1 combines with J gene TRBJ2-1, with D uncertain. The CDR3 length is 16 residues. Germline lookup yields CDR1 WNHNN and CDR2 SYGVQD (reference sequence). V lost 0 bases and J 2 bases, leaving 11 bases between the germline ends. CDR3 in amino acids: CASSESWLDAYNEQFF. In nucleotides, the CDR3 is TGCGCCAGCAGTGAGTCGTGGCTAGACGCCTACAATGAGCAGTTCTTC.